The entry that follows covers one T cell receptor beta chain sequence. Clones were read by immunoSEQ multiplex PCR, and TCRdb kept only the in-frame ones, dropping some. Of some 25,000 clones listed, 80% to 85% are singletons. This sample stems from a study of blood T cell repertoires in COVID-19. Study background: T cells, B-cell-depleted T cells, or PBMCs supplied cDNA or gDNA.

The CDR3 sequence is 15 residues long. J gave up 6 bases and V 0 bases, and 9 bases lay outside the gene matches. Germline CDR1 is SGHRS and CDR2 is YFSETQ. Sequences were obtained from peripheral blood. The chain is built from TRBV5-1 and TRBJ2-7, with 7 bases lining up with TRBD2. The TCR was taken from a human donor in a cohort sampled during active COVID-19. The CDR3 region is CASSLVGGSGAEQYF. The DNA of the CDR3 is TGCGCCAGCAGCTTGGTTGGCGGGAGCGGCGCCGAGCAGTACTTC.